Shown below are 15 T cell receptor beta chains from a single sample sequenced in a study of T cell changes during pregnancy in multiple sclerosis. Clones were sequenced by immunoSEQ multiplex PCR, and TCRdb holds only the in-frame ones, with some missing. The sample lists approximately 42,000 clones; around four fifths were seen once. The sequences come from CD4+ T cells from peripheral blood mononuclear cells, collected before pregnancy. These receptors all come from a female donor with multiple sclerosis, enrolled in a pregnancy study.

The genes are TRBV6-1 and TRBJ2-1; 9 bases are shared with TRBD2. Germline values: CDR1 MNHNS, CDR2 SASEGT. This CDR3 is built from 17 residues. Germline trimming cut 4 bases from V and 9 bases from J; bases unmatched to any gene: 16. The CDR3 here is CASSGTFGGGARSEQFF. The CDR3 DNA reads TGTGCCAGCAGTGGAACCTTTGGCGGGGGGGCGAGATCTGAGCAGTTCTTC.

This chain links TRBV1 with TRBJ2-2; the DNA was not used to check the table's D call, TRBD1. TRBV1 is a pseudogene. The CDR3 spans 16 residues. CDR3 loop: CTSSQDCHRRTGELFF. The CDR3, as DNA: TGCACCAGCAGCCAAGACTGTCACAGGAGAACCGGGGAGCTGTTTTTT.

J is TRBJ1-4 and V is TRBV6-1; 8 positions match TRBD1. This CDR3 is built from 14 residues. V was clipped by 2 bases and J by 8 bases; unmatched bases: 4. CDR1 is MNHNS, CDR2 SASEGT, per germline. CDR3 region: CASSEQGAGEKLFF. In DNA form, the CDR3 reads TGTGCCAGCAGTGAACAGGGGGCCGGGGAAAAACTGTTTTTT.

The chain joins TRBV10-3 to TRBJ2-7; D perhaps matches TRBD1 (6 bases). The CDR3 has 16 amino acids. The V gene's germline CDR1 is ENHRY and CDR2 SYGVKD. V was cut by 3 bases and J by 0 bases, with 15 bases left in between. The CDR3 loop reads CAISEPEGDSSYEQYF. CDR3 in DNA: TGTGCCATCAGTGAACCTGAGGGGGATAGCTCCTACGAGCAGTACTTC.

The chain is built from TRBV18 and TRBJ2-6, with a tentative D call TRBD2 (5 bases). CDR3 length: 15 amino acids. V shed 2 bases and J shed 4 bases, with 9 bases lying between them. In germline, CDR1 is KGHSH, CDR2 LQKENI. CDR3 DNA sequence: TGTGCCAGCTCACCAAGCGGATCCGGGGCCAACGTCCTGACTTTC. It codes for CASSPSGSGANVLTF.

The V gene is TRBV6-1, the J gene TRBJ2-6; perhaps TRBD2 as D (6 bases). V was pared by 0 bases and J by 2 bases, with 14 bases between. In germline, CDR1 is MNHNS, CDR2 SASEGT. The CDR3 length is 18 residues. DNA of the CDR3: TGTGCCAGCAGTGAAGCACCAGTAGGAGGGACTGGGGCCAACGTCCTGACTTTC. Its translation is CASSEAPVGGTGANVLTF.

The chain is built from TRBV7-9 and TRBJ2-7; D gene unclear. Trimming took off 2 bases at V and 0 bases at J, with 5 bases between the two ends. The CDR3 consists of 13 residues. Germline loops: CDR1 SEHNR, CDR2 FQNEAQ (reference sequence). CDR3 nucleotides: TGTGCCAGCAGCTTATCCGGCTCCTACGAGCAGTACTTC. Its protein product is CASSLSGSYEQYF.

The chain joins TRBV30 to TRBJ2-3; 8 nucleotides agree with TRBD2. Germline V gives CDR1 GTSNPN, CDR2 SVGIG (reference sequence). Losses at the gene ends were 1 base for V and 1 base for J; bases not matched to a gene: 10. The CDR3 covers 17 residues. The CDR3 nucleotides are TGTGCCTGGAGTGAATCGGCGGGAGGTTACGGCACAGATACGCAGTATTTT. Translating gives CAWSESAGGYGTDTQYF. The whole variable domain, filled in from reference TRBV30 and TRBJ2-3, reads SQTIHQWPATLVQPVGSPLSLECTVEGTSNPNLYWYRQAAGRGLQLLFYSVGIGQISSEVPQNLSASRPQDRQFILSSKKLLLSDSGFYLCAWSESAGGYGTDTQYFGPGTRLTVL.

The chain couples TRBV13 to TRBJ2-7, with 8 bases identical to TRBD1. CDR1 and CDR2 from the germline V gene are PRHDT and FYEKMQ (reference sequence). This CDR3 spans 14 amino acids. The V and J ends lost 3 bases and 3 bases, in that order; junction bases with no gene match: 4. The CDR3 here is CASSFRTGSYEQYF. CDR3 bases: TGTGCCAGCAGCTTCCGGACAGGGAGCTACGAGCAGTACTTC.

The CDR3 bases are TGTGCCAGCAGTTTACTGACTAGCGGGGGTACGGGAGATACGCAGTATTTT. It encodes CASSLLTSGGTGDTQYF. The rearrangement links TRBV27 to TRBJ2-3; 12 nucleotides agree with TRBD2. Trimming at V came to 2 bases and at J to 5 bases, leaving 8 bases not matched to a gene. The V gene's germline CDR1 is MNHEY and CDR2 SMNVEV (reference sequence). The CDR3 length is 17 residues.

The gene calls are TRBV7-9 and TRBJ1-4, with TRBD1 identical over 9 bases. Unmatched junction bases numbered 8, after V lost 3 bases and J lost 6 bases. This CDR3 comprises 16 residues. The V gene's germline CDR1 is SEHNR and CDR2 FQNEAQ (reference sequence). This CDR3 reads CASSFGTGLGDEKLFF. The CDR3 nucleotides read TGTGCCAGCAGCTTTGGGACAGGGTTAGGAGATGAAAAACTGTTTTTT.

The V gene is TRBV7-3, the J gene TRBJ2-6, with D uncertain. Germline V lookup: CDR1 SGHTA, CDR2 FQGTGA. CDR3 size: 16 residues. Deletions cut 2 bases from V and 0 bases from J, with 8 bases between. The CDR3 region is CASSLPLSSGANVLTF. CDR3 sequence (DNA): TGTGCCAGCAGCTTACCACTGAGCTCTGGGGCCAACGTCCTGACTTTC. Combining the CDR3 with reference TRBV7-3 and TRBJ2-6 gives the whole variable domain GAGVSQTPSNKVTEKGKYVELRCDPISGHTALYWYRQSLGQGPEFLIYFQGTGAADDSGLPNDRFFAVRPEGSVSTLKIQRTERGDSAVYLCASSLPLSSGANVLTFGAGSRLTVL.

The gene calls are TRBV5-1 and TRBJ2-7; the D gene is possibly TRBD2 (6 bases). The V and J ends lost 0 bases and 3 bases respectively, with 10 bases between them. The CDR3 sequence is 14 residues long. The germline gives CDR1 SGHRS, CDR2 YFSETQ. This CDR3 is CASSLEVGGYEQYF. CDR3 DNA sequence: TGCGCCAGCAGCTTGGAGGTGGGGGGCTACGAGCAGTACTTC.

This chain connects TRBV6-6 to TRBJ1-4; D ambiguous. CDR1 and CDR2 (germline): MNHNY, SVGAGI (reference sequence). The CDR3 spans 13 residues. The germline V and J ends were trimmed by 6 bases and 2 bases, with 7 bases remaining between them. CDR3 sequence (DNA): TGTGCCAGCAGCCAAATGACTAATGAAAAACTGTTTTTT. Translation gives CASSQMTNEKLFF.

This chain links TRBV5-1 with TRBJ2-3, with 10 bases identical to TRBD2. CDR1 and CDR2 from the germline V gene are SGHRS and YFSETQ. The CDR3 runs 16 residues. Trimming cost V 4 bases and J 1 base; bases outside gene matches: 6. The DNA for the CDR3 is TGCGCCAGCAGCCTACCCGGGACTAGCGGCACAGATACGCAGTATTTT. It codes for CASSLPGTSGTDTQYF.